This TCR beta chain was profiled in a study of cytomegalovirus exposure and HLA in healthy donors. Overall study results and limits: Several of the most significant clusters appeared, in a later analysis, to be linked to common viral pathogens.

A note on this clone: Its antigen is currently unknown.

CDR3 length equals 16 residues. CDR1 and CDR2 from the germline V gene are MRHNA and SNTAGT. V was cut by 2 bases and J by 3 bases, with 15 bases left in between. PCR amplification relied on 60 Vbeta primers (plus 13 Jbeta primers). Using immunoSEQ multiplex PCR, the repertoire was profiled, and TCRdb retains in-frame clones only, with some absent. Of 100,000 to 140,000 clones in the sample, 81% were seen once. The rearrangement joins TRBV6-4 to TRBJ2-3, with D perhaps TRBD1 (6 bases). The TCR originated in a young man in good health and CMV-seronegative. The sequencing input was PBMCs. DNA for the CDR3: TGTGCCAGCAGTGACACCTCAGGGGACGGAACAGATACGCAGTATTTT. It codes for CASSDTSGDGTDTQYF.